A single sample gave rise to the 21 T cell receptor beta chains below, sequenced in a study of tumor and adjacent non-tumor tissue in lung cancer listed by TCRdb under 2018. The library was made by multiplex PCR. For sequencing, an Illumina HiSeq 2500 was employed. TCRbeta libraries were built by three rounds of nested PCR using primers (Table S4), following protocols modified from ARM-PCR. In TCRdb, the public reads were trimmed at Q25 with fastp and aligned with MiXCR, with productive beta chains retained. Identical CDR3 proteins give one entry, which carries the most common genes and DNA. The sample contains about 200,000 distinct CDR3 sequences, 70% to 75% of them found a single time. Together, the top ten hold 25% of the sample. RNA was extracted from bulk unsorted tissue and checked for quality with a NanoDrop ND-1000 and an Agilent 2100. Sequenced input: lung tumor tissue. All receptors come from a man in his sixties with non-small cell lung cancer.

As concerns this clonotype: One end of the junction is discordant with germline, which a read error may explain. J is TRBJ1-2 and V is TRBV20-1; 11 bases fit TRBD1. The CDR3 has 16 residues. Germline CDR1 reads DFQATT; CDR2 reads SNEGSKA (reference sequence). CDR3 coding DNA: TGCAGTGCCCGCCCCGGACAGGGGGCGCAGTTGGCTGGCTACATCTTC. Its protein product is CSARPGQGAQLAGYIF.

In regard to this clonotype: Relative to the germline gene, one junction end is altered; a read error may explain this. The chain combines TRBV11-3 with TRBJ1-1; TRBD1 matches at 9 bases. Germline V CDR1 and CDR2: SGHNT, YENEEA. The CDR3 is 16 amino acids. The CDR3 spells CASSLDGDRVNSEAFF. The CDR3 DNA reads as TGTGCCAGCAGCTTAGATGGGGACAGGGTGAACTCTGAGGCTTTCTTT.

Comments on this clonotype: The junction differs from germline at one of its ends, possibly a read error. The chain employs TRBV20-1 and TRBJ2-5; a weak D match, TRBD1 (6 bases). This CDR3 is built from 14 residues. From germline, CDR1 is DFQATT and CDR2 SNEGSKA (reference sequence). As DNA, the CDR3 is TGCAGAGCTAGGGTTGGGGGACACCAAGAGACCCAATACTTC. This sequence encodes CRARVGGHQETQYF.

The count of this clonotype is one. The rearrangement uses TRBV12-3 or TRBV12-4 and TRBJ1-5; unclear D gene. Trimming took 11 bases from V and 5 from J, leaving 16 bases between them. This CDR3 region has 13 residues. CDR3 protein: CACLSRHDQPQHF. The DNA of the CDR3 is TGTGCCTGCCTGTCTCGACACGATCAGCCCCAGCATTTT.

This clonotype appeared a few times. One base away lies a much larger clone, so this may be a sequencing read error. V usage is TRBV11-3 and J usage is TRBJ2-1; D may match TRBD1 or TRBD2 (5 bases each). The germline V gene has CDR1 SGHNT and CDR2 YENEEA. This CDR3 region has 14 residues. V lost 10 bases and J 5 bases, leaving 18 bases between the germline ends. DNA of the CDR3: TGTGCCAACAGATTCTCGGGACCCCACAATGAGCAGTTCTTC. Protein sequence: CANRFSGPHNEQFF.

In its sample, this clonotype was seen once. The chain combines TRBV19 with TRBJ2-1; D is undetermined. V lost 5 bases to trimming and J lost 2 bases, with 10 bases between them. The germline CDR1 and CDR2 sequences are LNHDA and SQIVND (reference sequence). This CDR3 is built from 14 residues. The CDR3 spells CASSRSKAYNEQFF. In DNA, the CDR3 is TGTGCCAGTAGTCGTTCAAAGGCCTACAATGAGCAGTTCTTC.

Comment on this clonotype: No conserved phenylalanine or tryptophan is present at the end of the CDR3, so a read error is the likely explanation. The genes are TRBV20-1 and TRBJ1-2; D is unresolved. This CDR3 comprises 14 residues. The germline V and J ends were trimmed by 0 bases and 8 bases, with 16 bases remaining between them. CDR1 and CDR2 from the germline V gene are DFQATT and SNEGSKA (reference sequence). CDR3: CSARDRTGLEGYTY. CDR3 nucleotides: TGCAGTGCTAGAGATCGGACGGGCCTTGAAGGCTACACCTAC.

As regards this clonotype: A read error is likely, as this CDR3 ends without the conserved phenylalanine or tryptophan. The DNA is omitted, as the CDR3 cannot be located on it reliably, and the CDR3 follows TCRdb's listing. J is TRBJ1-5 and V is TRBV11-2; the D call of TRBD1 is as the table states it, not checked on the DNA. Germline-derived CDR1 and CDR2 are SGHAT and FQNNGV. The CDR3 is made up of 15 amino acids, end residues included. The CDR3 region is CASSLGGQSNQPQHS.

Details on this clonotype: One end of the junction is discordant with germline, which a read error may explain. V gene TRBV20-1 combines with J gene TRBJ1-1; a weak D match, TRBD1 (6 bases). The length of the CDR3 is 13 residues. CDR1 and CDR2 from the germline V gene are DFQATT and SNEGSKA (reference sequence). The CDR3 DNA sequence: TGCAATGCTCCCGCGATGGGGGGGGCATTAGCTTTCTTT. Residues: CNAPAMGGALAFF.

The chain employs TRBV5-4 and TRBJ2-7, with no clear D. V was shortened by 0 bases and J by 5 bases, with 9 bases between the two germline ends. This CDR3 is 13 amino acids long. The germline V gene encodes CDR1 SGHNT and CDR2 YYREEE (reference sequence). The CDR3 DNA follows: TGTGCCAGCAGCTTGGGGACGACCCACGAGCAGTACTTC. Protein: CASSLGTTHEQYF.

This clonotype was counted only a few times. A much larger clonotype is one base distant, so this may be a read error. The chain uses TRBV11-2 and TRBJ2-5; 8 bases fit TRBD2. This CDR3 is built from 18 residues. Germline V CDR1 and CDR2: SGHAT, FQNNGV. In DNA form, the CDR3 reads TGTGCCAGCAGCTCCTTAGGTAGGGGCGGGGGGCACCAAGAGGCCCAGTACTTC. As protein: CASSSLGRGGGHQEAQYF.

Turning to this clonotype: The junction departs from germline at one end; a sequencing error may be responsible. The chain couples TRBV11-3 to TRBJ2-5; no reliable D call. There are 14 residues in the CDR3. Germline CDR1 and CDR2: SGHNT and YENEEA. CDR3 in DNA: TGTGCCAACAGCCCTCACTCTGGGTTAGAGACCCAGTACTTC. Translation: CANSPHSGLETQYF.

Worth noting for this clonotype: One end of the junction does not line up with germline, which may come from a read error. The rearrangement joins TRBV11-2 to TRBJ1-1; 8 bases fit TRBD1. The germline CDR1 and CDR2 sequences are SGHAT and FQNNGV. The CDR3 length is 16 residues. The DNA of the CDR3 is TGTGCCAGGAGCTTAGACCCAGGGGGCGCGGGCACTATAGCTTTCTTT. Amino acids: CARSLDPGGAGTIAFF.

Notes on this clonotype: A much larger clone is a single base away; this may be a read error. The chain recombines TRBV12-3 or TRBV12-4 with TRBJ2-1; D is ambiguous. The CDR3 contains 14 residues. CDR3 sequence (DNA): TGTGTCAGCAGTTTCTCTCTCCCCTTGGCTGAGCAGTTCTTC. Translated, it gives CVSSFSLPLAEQFF.

Of note for this clonotype: One junction end does not reproduce the germline sequence, and a read error may be involved. This chain uses TRBV12-3 or TRBV12-4 with TRBJ1-6, with a possible D match to TRBD1 (6 bases). The CDR3 extends over 15 amino acids. In DNA form, the CDR3 reads TGTGCCAGCAGTCTGACAGGAATCTATAATCCACCCCTCCACTTT. It codes for CASSLTGIYNPPLHF.

The rearrangement links TRBV20-1 to TRBJ1-5; D unclear. Germline V gene data show CDR1 as DFQATT and CDR2 as SNEGSKA (reference sequence). The CDR3 consists of 13 residues. Trimming cost V 3 bases and J 5 bases, with 11 bases left between them. The CDR3, as DNA: TGCAGTGCTAGTGGTGACGGAGATCAGCCCCAGCATTTT. It yields the protein CSASGDGDQPQHF.

Points on this clonotype: This CDR3 fails to terminate in the conserved phenylalanine or tryptophan, so it likely reflects a read error. The chain joins TRBV12-3 or TRBV12-4 to TRBJ1-1; 11 bases fit TRBD1. This CDR3 has 17 amino acids. As DNA, the CDR3 is TGTGCCAGCAGCCCAAGGGGACAGGGGGTTTCGAACACTAAAGCTTTCTTA. It is translated as CASSPRGQGVSNTKAFL.

As regards this clonotype: Given a much more abundant clone one base away, this may be a read error. The V call is TRBV29-1, the J call TRBJ1-1; unclear D gene. The CDR3 contains 14 residues. Per germline, CDR1 SQVTM and CDR2 ANQGSEA. V lost 1 base, J lost 3 bases, and 12 bases lay in between. The CDR3 nucleotides are TGCAGCGTTGAAGCCCACGAGTCGGACACTGAAGCTTTCTTT. Amino acids: CSVEAHESDTEAFF.

J is TRBJ2-5 and V is TRBV11-2; 7 nucleotides agree with TRBD1. This CDR3 spans 14 amino acids. Unmatched junction bases numbered 10, after V lost 7 bases and J lost 5 bases. The germline CDR1 and CDR2 sequences are SGHAT and FQNNGV. In nucleotides, the CDR3 is TGTGCCAGCAACTTCGGACAGGATCTGGAGACCCAGTACTTC. Translation gives CASNFGQDLETQYF.

This chain connects TRBV20-1 to TRBJ2-1, with TRBD2 matching 9 bases. This CDR3 contains 15 residues. Germline loops: CDR1 DFQATT, CDR2 SNEGSKA (reference sequence). With 5 bases clipped from V and 0 bases from J, the junction kept 5 bases outside the gene matches. The CDR3 DNA is TGCAGTGCTCGACTAGCGGTGTACTCCTACAATGAGCAGTTCTTC. Translated: CSARLAVYSYNEQFF.

This clonotype was found a few times. This clone may be a read error of a much larger clone one base away. CDR3 amino acids: CASSWLIIGGYTF. CDR3 sequence (DNA): TGTGCCAGCAGCTGGTTGATCATAGGTGGCTACACCTTC. The chain combines TRBV6-1 with TRBJ1-2, with D hard to call. Per the germline V gene, CDR1 is MNHNS and CDR2 is SASEGT. V was trimmed by 6 bases and J by 7 bases, leaving 15 bases between them. The CDR3 length is 13 residues.